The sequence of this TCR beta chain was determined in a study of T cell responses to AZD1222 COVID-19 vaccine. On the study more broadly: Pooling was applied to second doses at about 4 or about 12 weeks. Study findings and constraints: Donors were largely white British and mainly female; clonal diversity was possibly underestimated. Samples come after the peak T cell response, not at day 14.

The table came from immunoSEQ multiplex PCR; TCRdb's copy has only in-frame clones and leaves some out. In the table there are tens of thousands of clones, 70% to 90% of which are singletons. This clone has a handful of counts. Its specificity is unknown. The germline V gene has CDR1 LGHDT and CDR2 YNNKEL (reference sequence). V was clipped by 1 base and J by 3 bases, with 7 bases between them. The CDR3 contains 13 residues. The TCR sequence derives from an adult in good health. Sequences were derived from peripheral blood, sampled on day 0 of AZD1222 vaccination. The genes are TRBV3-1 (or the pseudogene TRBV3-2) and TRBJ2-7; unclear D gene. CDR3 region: CASSQGPNYEQYF. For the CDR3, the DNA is TGTGCCAGCAGCCAAGGTCCGAACTACGAGCAGTACTTC.